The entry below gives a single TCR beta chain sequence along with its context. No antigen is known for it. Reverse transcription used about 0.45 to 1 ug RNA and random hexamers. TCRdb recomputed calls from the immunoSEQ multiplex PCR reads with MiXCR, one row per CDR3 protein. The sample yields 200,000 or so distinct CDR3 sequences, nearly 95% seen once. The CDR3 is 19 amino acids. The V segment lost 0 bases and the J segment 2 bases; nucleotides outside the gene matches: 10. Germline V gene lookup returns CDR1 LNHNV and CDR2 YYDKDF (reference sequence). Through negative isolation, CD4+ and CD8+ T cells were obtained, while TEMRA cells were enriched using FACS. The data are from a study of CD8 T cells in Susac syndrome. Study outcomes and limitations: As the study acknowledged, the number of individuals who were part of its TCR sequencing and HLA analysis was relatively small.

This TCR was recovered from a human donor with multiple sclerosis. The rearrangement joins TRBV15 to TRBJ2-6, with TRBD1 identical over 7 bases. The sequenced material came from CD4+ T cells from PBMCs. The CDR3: CATSRDRRGGAPGANVLTF. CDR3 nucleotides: TGTGCCACCAGCAGAGATCGTAGAGGGGGCGCGCCTGGGGCCAACGTCCTGACTTTC.